What follows are 21 T cell receptor beta chains derived from one specimen sequenced in a study of blood T cell repertoires in COVID-19. Libraries were prepared by immunoSEQ multiplex PCR; TCRdb keeps only in-frame clonotypes and omits some of them. Of about 290,000 clones in the sample, around 86% were seen once. The sequencing sample was made of PBMCs or T cells enriched from blood (not recorded which). The receptor set was obtained from a woman in her thirties or forties who had recovered from COVID-19.

The chain is built from TRBV11-3 and TRBJ2-5; 8 bases agree with TRBD2. The CDR3 sequence is 14 residues long. The V gene's germline CDR1 is SGHNT and CDR2 YENEEA. V shed 5 bases, J shed 7 bases, and the junction held 9 bases outside the gene matches. The CDR3 DNA is TGTGCCAGCAGCCCGGGGGGGTCTGGGGGGACCCAGTACTTC. It encodes CASSPGGSGGTQYF.

V gene TRBV11-2 combines with J gene TRBJ1-2; TRBD1 agrees at 12 bases. Germline V gene data show CDR1 as SGHAT and CDR2 as FQNNGV. V gave up 5 bases and J gave up 3 bases; unmatched junction bases: 4. The CDR3 covers 15 residues. CDR3 amino acids: CASSRDRGRDYGYTF. The DNA of the CDR3 is TGTGCCAGCAGCCGGGACAGGGGGCGAGACTATGGCTACACCTTC.

The V call is TRBV3-1 (or the pseudogene TRBV3-2), the J call TRBJ1-3; unclear D gene. The germline V gene has CDR1 LGHDT and CDR2 YNNKEL (reference sequence). The CDR3 sequence is 14 residues long. Trimming stripped 2 bases from V and 0 bases from J, with 5 bases between. The CDR3 sequence is CASSQMSSGNTIYF. The CDR3 region has the DNA TGTGCCAGCAGCCAAATGAGCTCTGGAAACACCATATATTTT.

The chain recombines TRBV9 with TRBJ1-2; maybe TRBD1 (5 bases). Trimming took off 0 bases at V and 8 bases at J, with 11 bases between the two ends. Germline values: CDR1 SGDLS, CDR2 YYNGEE. The CDR3 loop spans 13 amino acids. The CDR3 DNA follows: TGTGCCAGCAGCGTAGAAGGGGCAGTGGGCTACACCTTC. Translation: CASSVEGAVGYTF.

The rearrangement uses TRBV12-3 or TRBV12-4 and TRBJ1-5; no definite D call. The V gene lost 8 bases and the J gene lost 7 bases, with 15 bases spanning the gap. The CDR3 has 13 residues. CDR3 nucleotide sequence: TGTGCCAGCCAACCGGGGAGAGGCCAGCCCCAGCATTTT. Translated: CASQPGRGQPQHF.

About this clone: Other nucleotide sequences from this sample produce the same CDR3. The chain joins TRBV12-3 or TRBV12-4 to TRBJ1-2; possibly TRBD1 for D (6 bases). V was pared by 7 bases and J by 5 bases, with 14 bases between. The CDR3 runs to 13 residues. The CDR3: CASTPGQGYGYTF. The CDR3 region has the DNA TGTGCCAGCACCCCGGGACAAGGGTATGGCTACACCTTC.

The V and J genes are TRBV12-3 or TRBV12-4 and TRBJ2-7, with 8 positions matching TRBD1. This CDR3 has 12 residues. J was trimmed by 5 bases and V by 6 bases; bases with no gene match: 3. The CDR3 sequence: CASSQGAHEQYF. Here the CDR3 DNA reads TGTGCCAGCAGCCAGGGGGCCCACGAGCAGTACTTC.

A few counts support this clone. V is TRBV7-3 and J is TRBJ2-3, with 8 bases that match TRBD2. The CDR3 is made up of 18 amino acids. Per the germline V gene, CDR1 is SGHTA and CDR2 is FQGTGA. Trimming at V came to 5 bases and at J to 3 bases, leaving 16 bases not matched to a gene. The DNA for the CDR3 is TGTGCCAGCAGCCCCAAGTCGGGGATCGGGGGGGCTACAGATACGCAGTATTTT. It encodes CASSPKSGIGGATDTQYF.

This rearrangement joins TRBV21-1 to TRBJ2-7; TRBD2, the table's D call, was not compared with the DNA. TRBV21-1 is designated a pseudogene. CDR3 length: 15 residues. This chain's CDR3 is CASSPGRMCSYEQYF. The CDR3, as DNA: TGTGCCAGCAGCCCGGGGAGGATGTGCTCCTACGAGCAGTACTTC.

A remark on this clone: Other DNA variants within this sample encode the same CDR3. The chain combines TRBV3-1 (or the pseudogene TRBV3-2) with TRBJ1-1; D is perhaps TRBD1 (6 bases). Germline V gene lookup returns CDR1 LGHDT and CDR2 YNNKEL (reference sequence). This CDR3 contains 11 residues. V was pared by 6 bases and J by 4 bases, with 6 bases between. The CDR3 reads CASRGGTEAFF. The CDR3 nucleotides read TGTGCCAGCAGAGGGGGCACTGAAGCTTTCTTT.

This clone was counted only a few times. The CDR3, as DNA: TGTGCCAGCAGCTTACCAGGAAATGGCTACACCTTC. The encoded protein is CASSLPGNGYTF. The V and J genes are TRBV7-6 and TRBJ1-2; no definite D call. The germline V and J ends were trimmed by 2 bases and 6 bases, with 7 bases remaining between them. There are 12 residues in the CDR3. Germline assignment: CDR1 SGHVS and CDR2 FNYEAQ.

The chain carries TRBV19 and TRBJ1-5, with a weak D call TRBD1 (5 bases). The ends were cut back, 1 base at V and 2 bases at J, with 12 bases in the middle. This CDR3 comprises 16 residues. CDR1 and CDR2 (germline): LNHDA, SQIVND (reference sequence). The CDR3 DNA follows: TGTGCCAGTAGTATAGGCCCAGGGAGGGGCAATCAGCCCCAGCATTTT. This gives the protein CASSIGPGRGNQPQHF.

This clone was counted between two and nine times. The rearrangement links TRBV6-5 to TRBJ1-1; 8 bases agree with TRBD1. The CDR3 totals 15 residues. V gave up 3 bases and J gave up 3 bases; unmatched junction bases: 6. Looked up from germline, CDR1 is MNHEY and CDR2 is SVGAGI. CDR3 region: CASSYTTGEDTEAFF. The CDR3 DNA reads as TGTGCCAGCAGTTATACGACAGGGGAGGACACTGAAGCTTTCTTT.

The CDR3 protein is CASSVWNTGELFF. The DNA of the CDR3 is TGTGCCAGCAGCGTCTGGAACACCGGGGAGCTGTTTTTT. The chain has TRBV9 and TRBJ2-2; D unresolved. The CDR3 consists of 13 residues. The V end was cut by 2 bases, the J end by 1 base, with 3 bases between. Germline V lookup: CDR1 SGDLS, CDR2 YYNGEE.

The rearrangement links TRBV6-1 to TRBJ1-1, with a tentative D call TRBD1 (6 bases). The V end was cut by 3 bases, the J end by 0 bases, with 8 bases between. The CDR3 contains 14 residues. Germline V gene lookup returns CDR1 MNHNS and CDR2 SASEGT. CDR3: CASSESGVNTEAFF. CDR3 DNA: TGTGCCAGCAGTGAGTCAGGGGTGAACACTGAAGCTTTCTTT.

The chain is built from TRBV13 and TRBJ1-2; D is perhaps TRBD1 (5 bases). Germline CDR1 PRHDT, CDR2 FYEKMQ (reference sequence). V was shortened by 2 bases and J by 4 bases, with 8 bases between the two germline ends. This CDR3 is built from 13 residues. As DNA, the CDR3 is TGTGCCAGCAGCTTATCAGGGTTCTATGGCTACACCTTC. Amino acid sequence: CASSLSGFYGYTF.

The chain links TRBV2 to TRBJ2-3, with a possible D match to TRBD2 (6 bases). V was cut by 7 bases and J by 14 bases, with 19 bases left in between. This CDR3 comprises 12 residues. The V gene's germline CDR1 is SNHLY and CDR2 FYNNEI. The CDR3 bases are TGTGCCAGCAAAAAGGAGGGCTCCCTCCTGTATTTT. Amino acids: CASKKEGSLLYF. The whole variable domain, filled in from reference TRBV2 and TRBJ2-3, reads EPEVTQTPSHQVTQMGQEVILRCVPISNHLYFYWYRQILGQKVEFLVSFYNNEISEKSEIFDDQFSVERPDGSNFTLKIRSTKLEDSAMYFCASKKEGSLLYFGPGTRLTVL.

This clone was recorded a few times. The chain carries TRBV7-9 and TRBJ2-7; 9 bases match TRBD2. Germline values: CDR1 SEHNR, CDR2 FQNEAQ (reference sequence). The CDR3 loop spans 14 amino acids. The junction had 6 bases not matched to a gene; V was cut back by 5 bases and J by 4 bases. CDR3 loop: CASSRSGRPYEQYF. In DNA, the CDR3 is TGTGCCAGCAGCCGAAGCGGGAGGCCTTACGAGCAGTACTTC.

In its sample, this clone was seen once. The genes are TRBV7-2 and TRBJ1-2; D is uncertain. CDR1 and CDR2 (germline): SGHTA, FQGNSA. The CDR3 sequence is 12 residues long. Trimming left V 5 bases short and J 2 bases short, with 6 bases between. The CDR3 protein is CASSPPNYGYTF. CDR3 coding DNA: TGTGCCAGCAGCCCCCCGAACTATGGCTACACCTTC.

The chain links TRBV6-1 to TRBJ1-6; tentative D call: TRBD1 (6 bases). Germline V gene sequence: CDR1 MNHNS, CDR2 SASEGT. V lost 4 bases and J 4 bases, leaving 20 bases between the germline ends. CDR3 length: 18 amino acids. The CDR3 sequence: CASSASGTGILYNSPLHF. DNA of the CDR3: TGTGCCAGCAGTGCCTCCGGCACAGGGATCTTATATAATTCACCCCTCCACTTT.

The V and J genes are TRBV30 and TRBJ1-1; D possibly corresponds to TRBD1 (5 bases). CDR1 and CDR2 (germline): GTSNPN, SVGIG (reference sequence). The CDR3 spans 11 residues. The V and J ends lost 8 bases and 4 bases respectively, with 11 bases between them. CDR3 DNA: TGTGCCGCCCAGGGAGGCACTGAAGCTTTCTTT. This gives the protein CAAQGGTEAFF.